A selection of T cell receptor beta chains follows, all from one sample in a study of T cell responses to AZD1222 COVID-19 vaccine. This table comes from immunoSEQ multiplex PCR, and its TCRdb copy is limited to in-frame clones, with some not included. This table holds 75,000 to 100,000 clones, roughly 90% found once. Here the sequenced sample was peripheral blood, taken on day 0 of AZD1222 vaccination. Receptors were obtained from an adult in good health. The CDR3 runs from the conserved cysteine through the conserved F or W. A D gene is named only where the DNA matches it firmly. Clone size is not always given. Where it is, it says once, few, many or a class for expanded clones.

v_call	clone_size	d_call	j_call	cdr3_aa	cdr3_nt
TRBV18	-	TRBD1	TRBJ1-2	CASSHDFGTVDGYTF	TGTGCCAGCTCACACGATTTTGGGACAGTCGATGGCTACACCTTC
TRBV28	-	-	TRBJ1-6	CASSGQYSPLHF	TGTGCCAGCAGTGGACAGTATTCACCCCTCCACTTT
TRBV12-3/TRBV12-4	-	-	TRBJ1-2	CASSFTDHGYTF	TGTGCCAGCAGTTTCACCGATCATGGCTACACCTTC
TRBV9	-	-	TRBJ1-4	CASSARHGSEKLFF	TGTGCCAGCAGCGCCCGACACGGTAGTGAAAAACTGTTTTTT
TRBV28	-	-	TRBJ1-3	CASSLYTPLGPGNTIYF	TGTGCCAGCAGTTTATATACCCCTCTGGGGCCTGGAAACACCATATATTTT
TRBV18	few	-	TRBJ2-6	CASSPTGRTVPVVLTF	TGTGCCAGCTCACCAACAGGCCGGACGGTGCCTGTAGTCCTGACTTTC
TRBV9	-	-	TRBJ2-5	CASSVGSSSLGETQYF	TGTGCCAGCAGCGTCGGATCGAGCAGTCTGGGGGAGACCCAGTACTTC
TRBV7-3	-	-	TRBJ2-7	CASSTGTTYEQYF	TGTGCCAGCAGCACCGGGACAACCTACGAGCAGTACTTC
TRBV5-1	-	TRBD1	TRBJ2-2	CASSFGTGFNTGELFF	TGCGCCAGCAGCTTCGGGACAGGGTTTAACACCGGGGAGCTGTTTTTT
TRBV9	-	TRBD2	TRBJ2-1	CASSVGLAGGPKVLYEQFF	TGTGCCAGCAGCGTAGGTCTAGCGGGAGGGCCTAAAGTTCTATATGAGCAGTTCTTC
TRBV7-6	-	TRBD1	TRBJ1-1	CASSLGAGGIMSEAFF	TGTGCCAGCAGCTTAGGGGCAGGGGGCATCATGTCTGAAGCTTTCTTT
TRBV11-1	-	TRBD2	TRBJ2-1	CASGRGGLSSYNEQFF	TGTGCCAGCGGACGCGGGGGACTTAGCTCCTACAATGAGCAGTTCTTC
TRBV10-1	-	-	TRBJ2-4	CASSESPRYKTNLAKNIQYF	TGCGCCAGCAGTGAGTCGCCCCGCTATAAGACAAACCTAGCCAAAAACATTCAGTACTTC
TRBV7-9	-	-	TRBJ2-5	CASSLGQGGRETQYF	TGTGCCAGCAGCTTAGGGCAGGGAGGAAGAGAGACCCAGTACTTC
TRBV19	-	-	TRBJ1-1	CASSMKGMNTEAFF	TGTGCCAGTAGTATGAAGGGAATGAACACTGAAGCTTTCTTT
TRBV28	-	TRBD1	TRBJ1-2	CASSVTGVVGYGYTF	TGTGCCAGCAGTGTTACAGGGGTCGTTGGCTATGGCTACACCTTC
TRBV28	-	TRBD1	TRBJ1-1	CASSSLDRGGPRGVEAFF	TGTGCCAGCAGTTCGTTAGACAGGGGAGGCCCCAGGGGGGTTGAAGCTTTCTTT
TRBV7-9	-	-	TRBJ1-4	CASSLAGGGEKLFF	TGTGCCAGCAGCTTAGCGGGGGGCGGTGAAAAACTGTTTTTT
TRBV9	-	-	TRBJ1-6	CASTKDPGPANSPLHF	TGTGCCAGCACCAAAGACCCGGGACCCGCGAATTCACCCCTCCACTTT
TRBV3-1/TRBV3-2	-	-	TRBJ1-4	CASGGKNEKLFF	TGTGCCAGCGGGGGGAAGAATGAAAAACTGTTTTTT
TRBV5-1	-	TRBD1	TRBJ1-5	CASSFTGQDNQPQHF	TGCGCCAGCAGCTTCACCGGACAGGACAATCAGCCCCAGCATTTT
TRBV2	-	-	TRBJ1-4	CASSEARVGGNEKLFF	TGTGCCAGCAGTGAAGCTCGGGTAGGGGGGAATGAAAAACTGTTTTTT
TRBV4-3	-	-	TRBJ1-6	CASSLDRLGLNSPLHF	TGCGCCAGCAGCCTAGATCGGCTGGGGCTAAATTCACCCCTCCACTTT
TRBV14	few	-	TRBJ2-1	CASSQATAVRIGNEQFF	TGTGCCAGCAGCCAAGCGACAGCCGTCCGAATTGGCAATGAGCAGTTCTTC
TRBV9	-	-	TRBJ1-3	CASSVAGKDTIYF	TGTGCCAGCAGCGTGGCAGGGAAAGACACCATATATTTT
TRBV7-2	-	TRBD1	TRBJ2-4	CASSKRQGWTKNIQYF	TGTGCCAGCAGCAAACGACAGGGATGGACCAAAAACATTCAGTACTTC
TRBV20-1	-	TRBD1	TRBJ1-5	CSAGHRGPQHF	TGCAGTGCTGGGCACAGGGGTCCCCAGCATTTT
TRBV5-8	-	TRBD2	TRBJ2-1	CASSLALSGTTYNEQFF	TGTGCCAGCAGCTTGGCCCTTAGCGGGACGACCTACAATGAGCAGTTCTTC
TRBV7-9	-	TRBD1	TRBJ1-5	CASSATGAYNQPQHF	TGTGCCAGCAGCGCGACAGGGGCCTACAATCAGCCCCAGCATTTT
TRBV27	-	TRBD2	TRBJ2-1	CASSRGLAASYNEQFF	TGTGCCAGCAGCCGGGGACTAGCGGCCTCCTACAATGAGCAGTTCTTC
TRBV5-8	-	-	TRBJ1-6	CASSLQDRENSPLHF	TGTGCCAGCAGCTTACAGGATCGGGAGAATTCACCCCTCCACTTT
TRBV5-1	once	-	TRBJ1-4	CASSLGAGGSEKLFF	TGCGCCAGCAGCTTGGGTGCGGGGGGCAGTGAAAAACTGTTTTTT
TRBV7-9	once	-	TRBJ1-3	CASSLVTSSGNTIYF	TGTGCCAGCAGCTTAGTAACAAGCTCTGGAAACACCATATATTTT
TRBV7-2	-	-	TRBJ1-1	CASSLAPRGNTEAFF	TGTGCCAGCAGCTTGGCGCCGAGGGGGAACACTGAAGCTTTCTTT
TRBV7-3	once	-	TRBJ1-2	CASSSKTGAPPNYGYTF	TGTGCCAGCAGCTCAAAAACCGGGGCCCCGCCTAACTATGGCTACACCTTC
TRBV5-1	-	-	TRBJ2-5	CASSLEETQYF	TGCGCCAGCAGCTTAGAAGAGACCCAGTACTTC
TRBV12-5	-	TRBD2	TRBJ2-1	CASGSGLTNNEQFF	TGTGCTAGTGGTTCGGGACTAACAAACAATGAGCAGTTCTTC
TRBV11-1	-	-	TRBJ2-1	CASSPGPNSYNEQFF	TGTGCCAGCAGCCCCGGCCCGAATTCCTACAATGAGCAGTTCTTC
TRBV2	-	-	TRBJ1-2	CASSDERAVGYTF	TGTGCCAGCAGTGACGAGAGGGCAGTTGGCTACACCTTC
TRBV6-5	-	-	TRBJ2-6	CASSYSNGAVANVLTF	TGTGCCAGCAGTTACTCGAATGGGGCTGTGGCCAACGTCCTGACTTTC
TRBV18	-	TRBD2	TRBJ2-1	CASSPPSSGRGRNEQFF	TGTGCCAGCTCACCACCGAGTAGCGGGAGGGGGAGGAATGAGCAGTTCTTC
TRBV9	-	-	TRBJ2-1	CASSVVQSPGNEQFF	TGTGCCAGCAGCGTAGTTCAGTCACCCGGCAATGAGCAGTTCTTC